This entry features one T cell receptor beta chain sequence. Only in-frame clones appear in the TCRdb table, and some are missing; sequencing was by immunoSEQ multiplex PCR. This table has 200,000 to 250,000 clones, 88% appearing once. These data originate in a study of blood T cell repertoires in COVID-19. Study as a whole: Whether acute or convalescent, the COVID-19 samples came from the United States, Italy and Spain. In each case, the material was cDNA or gDNA derived from T cells, B-cell-depleted T cells, or PBMCs.

The clonotype originates from an older woman with acute or convalescent COVID-19. The sequencing sample was made of peripheral blood.

CDR3 coding DNA: TGTGCCAGCAGCGTAGGCGCTAGCGGGAGGGCTGGGGCCAACGTCCTGACTTTC. Its protein is CASSVGASGRAGANVLTF. V gene TRBV9 combines with J gene TRBJ2-6; 12 nucleotides agree with TRBD2. The CDR3 has 18 residues. The germline V gene has CDR1 SGDLS and CDR2 YYNGEE. After removal of 0 bases from V and 2 bases from J, the junction contained 3 bases not matched to a gene.